Listed below are T cell receptor beta chains from one sample, sequenced in a study of cytomegalovirus exposure and HLA in healthy donors. TCRdb's copy holds only in-frame clones and misses some; the assay was immunoSEQ multiplex PCR. In the table there are 150,000 to 200,000 clones, roughly four fifths of which are singletons. Specimen: PBMCs. These receptors all come from a woman in her twenties or thirties in good health and CMV-seropositive. CDR3s leave out the opening cysteine and the closing phenylalanine or tryptophan. The order of the fields is J gene, V gene, CDR3 protein.

J gene: TRBJ2-7; V gene: TRBV4-3; CDR3 protein: ASSQDQGRGGRPNLSSYEQY
J gene: TRBJ2-1; V gene: TRBV4-3; CDR3 protein: ASSPGLTTYNEQF
J gene: TRBJ1-1; V gene: TRBV15; CDR3 protein: ATRNDRDRGNTEAF
J gene: TRBJ2-1; V gene: TRBV5-4; CDR3 protein: ASSFYYNEQF
J gene: TRBJ2-5; V gene: TRBV9; CDR3 protein: ASSAMSGGGETQY
J gene: TRBJ1-2; V gene: TRBV5-1; CDR3 protein: ASRPQGVHYGYT
J gene: TRBJ2-2; V gene: TRBV5-1; CDR3 protein: ASSWSLLAGGYTGELF
J gene: TRBJ1-5; V gene: TRBV29-1; CDR3 protein: SVAEGAQPQH
J gene: TRBJ1-1; V gene: TRBV30; CDR3 protein: AWGGGGNTEAF
J gene: TRBJ2-5; V gene: TRBV7-2; CDR3 protein: ASSVFRGETQY
J gene: TRBJ1-2; V gene: TRBV4-3; CDR3 protein: ASSPGQGSGYT
J gene: TRBJ1-6; V gene: TRBV5-1; CDR3 protein: ASSRVGQGNNSPLH
J gene: TRBJ1-1; V gene: TRBV29-1; CDR3 protein: SVVQGPYTEAF
J gene: TRBJ1-2; V gene: TRBV4-3; CDR3 protein: ASSPSAQAANYGYT
J gene: TRBJ2-3; V gene: TRBV29-1; CDR3 protein: SVTSFTDTQY
J gene: TRBJ2-2; V gene: TRBV6-1; CDR3 protein: ASSQPGTSDGELF
J gene: TRBJ2-7; V gene: TRBV18; CDR3 protein: ASSAQGGTYEQY
J gene: TRBJ2-1; V gene: TRBV9; CDR3 protein: ASSVYAGSSYNEQF
J gene: TRBJ2-6; V gene: TRBV5-1; CDR3 protein: ASSPSPTGKGPSGANVLT
J gene: TRBJ2-7; V gene: TRBV4-3; CDR3 protein: ASSQDSETGGYEQY
J gene: TRBJ2-1; V gene: TRBV10-1; CDR3 protein: ASSESSGLRNEQF
J gene: TRBJ1-2; V gene: TRBV5-5; CDR3 protein: ASSRSLQEPQGYT
J gene: TRBJ2-3; V gene: TRBV6-1; CDR3 protein: ASRERWGEISTDTQY
J gene: TRBJ1-5; V gene: TRBV18; CDR3 protein: ASSHRDKGLGPQH
J gene: TRBJ2-2; V gene: TRBV4-3; CDR3 protein: ASSRPGTNGGELF
J gene: TRBJ2-7; V gene: TRBV7-2; CDR3 protein: ASSLSREPYEQY
J gene: TRBJ1-3; V gene: TRBV4-3; CDR3 protein: ASSQEASGNTIY
J gene: TRBJ2-4; V gene: TRBV7-2; CDR3 protein: ASSIIAEAKNIQY
J gene: TRBJ2-5; V gene: TRBV7-9; CDR3 protein: ASSETGGRETQY
J gene: .; V gene: TRBV6-1; CDR3 protein: ASSALGTGDTYEQY
J gene: TRBJ2-5; V gene: TRBV27; CDR3 protein: ASTGGGAETQY
J gene: TRBJ1-6; V gene: TRBV5-4; CDR3 protein: ASSGYRESPLH
J gene: TRBJ2-7; V gene: TRBV18; CDR3 protein: ASSPYGDRGDEQY
J gene: TRBJ1-6; V gene: TRBV7-2; CDR3 protein: ASSFSGNSPLH
J gene: TRBJ2-5; V gene: TRBV6-1; CDR3 protein: ASGWDRGETQY
J gene: TRBJ2-5; V gene: TRBV19; CDR3 protein: ASSPGTQETQY
J gene: TRBJ1-1; V gene: TRBV5-1; CDR3 protein: ASSFQGLGTEAF
J gene: TRBJ2-7; V gene: TRBV28; CDR3 protein: ASSSRQGSYEQY
J gene: TRBJ2-1; V gene: TRBV29-1; CDR3 protein: SVALAERSYNEQF
J gene: TRBJ2-1; V gene: TRBV2; CDR3 protein: ASSGATIDSTF
J gene: TRBJ1-4; V gene: TRBV5-4; CDR3 protein: ASSLKTGSNEKLF